This T cell receptor beta chain was identified in a study of a mutant IDH1 vaccine in newly diagnosed glioma. Study summary: Following radiotherapy alone, or alongside temozolomide cycles, vaccination was started after an interval of 4-6 weeks. Earlier therapy was either radiotherapy, temozolomide, or both, and most got both. Study results and caveats: Pseudoprogression seemingly bore no relation to changes in top peripheral T cell clonotypes. Immune responses induced by the vaccine were seen in around 92% of patients, spanning multiple MHC alleles.

V was pared by 3 bases and J by 6 bases, with 6 bases between. Germline V lookup: CDR1 MNHNY, CDR2 SVGAGI (reference sequence). The CDR3 length is 11 residues. Time point denoted: week 23, last vaccination. Vaccinated patients received 300 ug of mutant IDH1 20-mer peptide per dose, with topical imiquimod. Sequencing was performed with immunoSEQ multiplex PCR; in TCRdb, only in-frame clones are kept and a portion is missing. The sample has fewer than 35,000 clones, approximately 90% seen once. Regarding this clone: As yet, its antigen is unknown. The same CDR3 is also encoded by other DNA sequences in this sample.

The specimen comprised PBMCs, sampled from a glioma patient whose treatment included an IDH1 peptide vaccine. The J gene is TRBJ2-7, the V gene TRBV6-6; D is perhaps TRBD2 (5 bases). The TCR comes from a man aged 40-49 years with glioma. The CDR3 DNA sequence: TGTGCCAGCAGTTATCGGGGCGAGCAGTACTTC. Amino acid sequence: CASSYRGEQYF.